This TCR beta chain was sequenced for a study of beta chain features in type 1 diabetes. This clone is a singleton in its sample. Its matching antigen is unknown. CDR3 size: 14 residues. CDR1 is MNHEY and CDR2 is SMNVEV in the germline V gene (reference sequence). V dropped 5 bases and J dropped 3 bases, with 14 bases sitting between them. Expressed TCRB transcripts were sequenced because the isolated RNA had all been reverse transcribed beforehand. The repertoire was sequenced with immunoSEQ multiplex PCR; TCRdb's copy has only in-frame clones and lacks some. Of about half a million clones listed, about 29% are singletons. Study-level results: For cells with high TCR expression, cDNA sequencing could yield over-representation. VDJ junctions sequenced from type 1 diabetes patients showed fewer insertions and more deletions.

Purities over 95% were achieved in all sorted populations. The sequenced material came from naive CD4+ T cells from blood. The V call is TRBV27, the J call TRBJ2-7, with a tentative D call TRBD1 (6 bases). This sequence originates from a young man in good health. The CDR3, as DNA: TGTGCCAGCAGTCCCTTATCGGACAGCTACGAGCAGTACTTC. It codes for CASSPLSDSYEQYF.